The clone carrying this T cell receptor (beta chain) was counted between two and nine times. This CDR3 contains 18 residues. Trimming stripped 4 bases from V and 0 bases from J, with 21 bases between. Germline CDR1 reads KGHSH; CDR2 reads LQKENI. MiXCR was run by TCRdb on the reads, yielding one entry per CDR3 protein. This sample has some 90,000 distinct CDR3 sequences, with around a third found just once. This sample was taken from a study of type 1 regulatory T cells. On the study more broadly: T-allo10 is a Tr1-enriched, alloantigen-specific CD4 T cell product made in vitro.

The sample was CD4+ T cells, either the whole sample or a sorted fraction (not recorded which). V usage is TRBV18 and J usage is TRBJ1-1, with D possibly being TRBD1 (5 bases). The clonotype originates from a human donor in good health. Here the CDR3 reads CASSQTPLGRGMNTEAFF. The DNA for the CDR3 is TGTGCCAGCTCACAAACCCCCTTGGGGAGGGGTATGAACACTGAAGCTTTCTTT.